This entry lists 7 T cell receptor beta chains sequenced from one sample in a study of blood T cell repertoires in COVID-19. Method: immunoSEQ multiplex PCR; TCRdb's copy keeps in-frame clones and lacks some. The table records 150,000 to 160,000 clones, around 89% of them present only once. Source material: peripheral blood. These receptors were collected from a woman in her forties with acute or convalescent COVID-19.

The chain uses TRBV9 and TRBJ2-1; TRBD2 aligns across 10 bases. The CDR3 is made up of 15 amino acids. Germline values: CDR1 SGDLS, CDR2 YYNGEE. V trimming: 7 bases; J trimming: 4 bases; junction bases outside the gene matches: 8. This chain's CDR3 is CASRPSSGRYNEQFF. The DNA for the CDR3 is TGTGCCAGCCGACCGTCTAGCGGGAGATACAATGAGCAGTTCTTC.

This rearrangement joins TRBV28 to TRBJ2-4; no definite D call. CDR1 and CDR2 from the germline V gene are MDHEN and SYDVKM. The ends were cut back, 8 bases at V and 0 bases at J, with 5 bases in the middle. The CDR3 is made up of 12 amino acids. The CDR3, as DNA: TGTGCCAGCTCCGTAGCCAAAAACATTCAGTACTTC. This gives the protein CASSVAKNIQYF. The variable domain in full, completed from reference TRBV28 and TRBJ2-4, reads DVKVTQSSRYLVKRTGEKVFLECVQDMDHENMFWYRQDPGLGLRLIYFSYDVKMKEKGDIPEGYSVSREKKERFSLILESASTNQTSMYLCASSVAKNIQYFGAGTRLSVL.

This clone was counted a single time. The J gene is TRBJ2-4, the V gene TRBV7-9; a possible D gene is TRBD2 (6 bases). V was clipped by 2 bases and J by 10 bases, with 6 bases between them. The germline V gene encodes CDR1 SEHNR and CDR2 FQNEAQ (reference sequence). The CDR3 sequence is 11 residues long. CDR3 DNA sequence: TGTGCCAGCAGCTTACGGGGGATTCAGTACTTC. Its protein product is CASSLRGIQYF.

The chain recombines TRBV6-5 with TRBJ2-1; 7 nucleotides agree with TRBD1. Germline lookup yields CDR1 MNHEY and CDR2 SVGAGI. The CDR3 is made up of 14 amino acids. Trimming took 5 bases from V and 3 from J; bases not matched to a gene: 4. The CDR3 here is CASSRGQFYNEQFF. DNA of the CDR3: TGTGCCAGCAGTCGGGGACAGTTCTACAATGAGCAGTTCTTC.

The chain uses TRBV5-4 and TRBJ2-5; 13 positions agree with TRBD2. The CDR3 extends over 17 amino acids. The junction had 10 bases not matched to a gene; V was cut back by 4 bases and J by 4 bases. Germline V lookup: CDR1 SGHNT, CDR2 YYREEE (reference sequence). CDR3 region: CASSPRTSGRGGETQYF. CDR3 sequence (DNA): TGTGCCAGCAGCCCCCGGACTAGCGGGAGAGGAGGAGAGACCCAGTACTTC.

Only one count was recorded for this clone. The chain carries TRBV11-2 and TRBJ1-5; 7 positions match TRBD1. Germline V gene data show CDR1 as SGHAT and CDR2 as FQNNGV. V shed 1 base and J 8 bases; nucleotides not matched to a gene: 14. This CDR3 is built from 17 residues. CDR3 DNA sequence: TGTGCCAGCAGCTTAGGAGGGGGAAGGGGGCAGACTGAGCCCCAGCATTTT. Residues: CASSLGGGRGQTEPQHF.

The chain is built from TRBV28 and TRBJ2-3; TRBD1 matches at 8 bases. CDR1 MDHEN and CDR2 SYDVKM come from the germline V gene. The CDR3 loop spans 15 amino acids. V lost 6 bases, J lost 4 bases, and 9 bases stayed unmatched. In DNA form, the CDR3 reads TGTGCCAGCAGCCAGACATCGACAGGGGCAGATACGCAGTATTTT. This sequence encodes CASSQTSTGADTQYF. Together with reference TRBV28 and TRBJ2-3, the CDR3 gives the full variable domain: DVKVTQSSRYLVKRTGEKVFLECVQDMDHENMFWYRQDPGLGLRLIYFSYDVKMKEKGDIPEGYSVSREKKERFSLILESASTNQTSMYLCASSQTSTGADTQYFGPGTRLTVL.